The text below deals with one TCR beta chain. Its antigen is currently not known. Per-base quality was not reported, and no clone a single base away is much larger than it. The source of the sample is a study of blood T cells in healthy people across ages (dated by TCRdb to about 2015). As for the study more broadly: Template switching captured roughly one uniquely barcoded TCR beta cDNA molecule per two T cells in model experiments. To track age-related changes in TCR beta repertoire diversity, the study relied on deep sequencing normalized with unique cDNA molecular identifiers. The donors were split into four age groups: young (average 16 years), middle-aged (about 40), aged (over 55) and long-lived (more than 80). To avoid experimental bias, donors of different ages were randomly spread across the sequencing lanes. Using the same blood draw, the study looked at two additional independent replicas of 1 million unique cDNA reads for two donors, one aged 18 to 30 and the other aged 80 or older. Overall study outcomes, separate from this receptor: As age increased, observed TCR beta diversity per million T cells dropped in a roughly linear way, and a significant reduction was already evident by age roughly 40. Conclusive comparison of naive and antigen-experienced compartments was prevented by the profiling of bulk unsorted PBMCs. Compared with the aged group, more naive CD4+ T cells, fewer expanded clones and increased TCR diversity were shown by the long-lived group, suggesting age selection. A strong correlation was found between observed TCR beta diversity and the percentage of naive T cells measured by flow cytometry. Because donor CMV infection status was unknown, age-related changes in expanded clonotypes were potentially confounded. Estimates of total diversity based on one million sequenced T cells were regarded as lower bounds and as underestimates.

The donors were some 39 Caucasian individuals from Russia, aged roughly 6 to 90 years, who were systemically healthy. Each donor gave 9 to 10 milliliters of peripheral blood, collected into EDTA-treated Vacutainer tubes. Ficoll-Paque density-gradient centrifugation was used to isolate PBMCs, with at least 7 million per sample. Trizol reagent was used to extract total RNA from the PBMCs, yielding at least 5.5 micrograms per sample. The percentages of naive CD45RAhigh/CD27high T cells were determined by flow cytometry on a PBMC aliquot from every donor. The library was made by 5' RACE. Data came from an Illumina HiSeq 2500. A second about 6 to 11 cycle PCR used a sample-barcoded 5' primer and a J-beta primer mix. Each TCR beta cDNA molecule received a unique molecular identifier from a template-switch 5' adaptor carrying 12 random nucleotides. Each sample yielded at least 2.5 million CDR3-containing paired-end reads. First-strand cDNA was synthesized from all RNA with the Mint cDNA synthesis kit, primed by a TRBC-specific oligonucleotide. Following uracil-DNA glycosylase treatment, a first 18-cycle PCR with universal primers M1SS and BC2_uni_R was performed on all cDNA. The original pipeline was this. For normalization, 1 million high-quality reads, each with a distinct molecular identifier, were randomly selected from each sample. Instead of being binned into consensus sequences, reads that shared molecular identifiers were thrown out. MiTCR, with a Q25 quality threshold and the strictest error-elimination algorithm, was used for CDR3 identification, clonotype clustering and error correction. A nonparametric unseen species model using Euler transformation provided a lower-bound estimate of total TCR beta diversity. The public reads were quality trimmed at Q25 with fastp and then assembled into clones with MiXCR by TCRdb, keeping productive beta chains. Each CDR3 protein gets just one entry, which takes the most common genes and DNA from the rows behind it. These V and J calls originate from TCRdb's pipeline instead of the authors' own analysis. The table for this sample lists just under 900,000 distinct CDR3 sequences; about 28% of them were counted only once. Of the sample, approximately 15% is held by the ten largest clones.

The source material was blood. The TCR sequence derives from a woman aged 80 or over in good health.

The CDR3 is CASTPWTQETQYF. The base sequence is TGTGCCAGCACCCCGTGGACACAAGAGACCCAGTACTTC. This chain joins TRBV12-3 or TRBV12-4 to TRBJ2-5; the D gene is perhaps TRBD1, on 5 matching bases. V and J are truncated by 7 bases and 2 bases respectively, leaving an intervening sequence of 11 bases. The CDR3, from cysteine to phenylalanine, totals 13 residues. The read is trimmed to its CDR3 DNA, 39 bases read in frame from base 1.